This T cell receptor beta chain was identified during a study of PD-1 blockade in classical Hodgkin lymphoma. Study-wide results and limits: Unlike CD8+ TCR diversity, which did not rise significantly by C4D1, CD4+ TCR diversity did. Why repertoires differed is undefined; disease activity or prior therapy possibly contributed.

This clone has a handful of counts. Its target is not known. Produced via immunoSEQ multiplex PCR; TCRdb's table is partial and in-frame only. The repertoire consists of about 50,000 clones, with around 87% occurring once and the leading ten covering roughly 14%. Described time point: cycle 4 day 1 (C4D1), after six to seven weeks of nivolumab. Each patient relapsed following autologous stem cell transplantation, and prior brentuximab vedotin exposure differed. This CDR3 has 15 residues. V was shortened by 0 bases and J by 0 bases, with 7 bases between the two germline ends. From germline, CDR1 is LNHNV and CDR2 YYDKDF (reference sequence).

V is TRBV15 and J is TRBJ2-3, with D possibly TRBD1 on 6 matching bases. The source of this sequence is a human donor with classical Hodgkin lymphoma. The sequences come from peripheral blood mononuclear cells (PBMCs), collected before the fourth cycle of nivolumab. The chain's CDR3 is CATSRDRGSTDTQYF. The CDR3 DNA sequence: TGTGCCACCAGCAGAGATAGGGGGAGCACAGATACGCAGTATTTT. The variable domain in full, completed from reference TRBV15 and TRBJ2-3, reads DAMVIQNPRYQVTQFGKPVTLSCSQTLNHNVMYWYQQKSSQAPKLLFHYYDKDFNNEADTPDNFQSRRPNTSFCFLDIRSPGLGDTAMYLCATSRDRGSTDTQYFGPGTRLTVL.